This TCR beta chain comes out of a study of blood T cell repertoires in COVID-19. On the study more broadly: Material from acute and convalescent COVID-19 was sourced from the United States, Italy and Spain. PBMCs, B-cell-depleted T cells, or T cells provided the cDNA or gDNA that made up the material.

Germline CDR1 reads SGHNT; CDR2 reads YYREEE (reference sequence). The CDR3 has 14 residues. Trimming left V 4 bases short and J 7 bases short, with 17 bases between. Per the authors' pipeline: Using reference gene primer amplification, nucleated cell counts were estimated. Produced via immunoSEQ multiplex PCR; TCRdb's table is partial and in-frame only. V, J and clone size are taken as reported in that table, and D and trimming were inferred from the DNA itself. The sample shows 90,000 to 130,000 clones, 75% to 80% of them seen only once. The V gene is TRBV5-4, the J gene TRBJ1-1; D is possibly TRBD1 (6 bases). The clonotype was recovered from a woman of 80 years or more with active or convalescent COVID-19. The sequenced sample was peripheral blood. The CDR3 is CASSGGSQGIEAFF. In DNA form, the CDR3 reads TGTGCCAGCAGCGGTGGATCCCAGGGGATTGAAGCTTTCTTT.